Listed below are T cell receptor beta chains from one sample, sequenced in a study of cytomegalovirus exposure and HLA in healthy donors. Assay used: immunoSEQ multiplex PCR; TCRdb lists only in-frame clones, some missing. The sample records roughly 200,000 clones, roughly 81% being singletons. What was sequenced was PBMCs. These receptors came from a woman aged 25 to 45 in good health and CMV-seronegative. The CDR3 runs from the conserved cysteine through the conserved F or W. D genes are given only for firm matches. Where a row states a size, it is once, few, many or the class of an expanded clone; other rows omit it.

.	TRBV7-9	TRBD1	TRBJ1-5	CASSLVLVDRGYGQPQHF	TGTGCCAGCAGCTTAGTCTTGGTTGACAGGGGGTATGGTCAGCCCCAGCATTTT
.	TRBV11-1	.	TRBJ2-7	CASSWDLIEQYF	TGTGCCAGCAGCTGGGACTTGATCGAGCAGTACTTC
once	TRBV28	.	TRBJ2-7	CASREARLVKYEQYF	TGTGCCAGCAGAGAAGCCCGGCTAGTAAAGTACGAGCAGTACTTC
.	TRBV10-3	TRBD1	TRBJ2-7	CAISGPGTGSYEQYF	TGTGCCATCAGTGGCCCCGGGACAGGGTCCTACGAGCAGTACTTC
.	TRBV6-5	TRBD2	TRBJ2-1	CASSYSAGAGEFF	TGTGCCAGCAGTTACTCGGCGGGAGCGGGAGAGTTCTTC
many	TRBV7-2	.	TRBJ2-1	CASSSGAGRRNNEQFF	TGTGCCAGCAGCTCTGGGGCGGGGCGTCGCAACAATGAGCAGTTCTTC
few	TRBV11-2	TRBD1	TRBJ2-7	CASSISWTGNYEQYF	TGTGCCAGCAGCATTTCATGGACAGGTAACTACGAGCAGTACTTC
once	TRBV6-5	TRBD1	TRBJ1-4	CASSYWTGGRNEKLFF	TGTGCCAGCAGTTACTGGACAGGGGGCCGGAATGAAAAACTGTTTTTT
.	TRBV30	TRBD1	TRBJ1-2	CAWTRTGGYTF	TGTGCCTGGACCCGGACAGGAGGCTACACCTTC
.	TRBV27	.	TRBJ2-2	CASSGSPTGELFF	TGTGCCAGCAGCGGGAGTCCCACCGGGGAGCTGTTTTTT
many	TRBV6-1	.	TRBJ1-5	CASSEASRGNQPQHF	TGTGCCAGCAGTGAAGCGTCCAGGGGCAATCAGCCCCAGCATTTT
.	TRBV10-3	.	TRBJ1-1	CAISESPQGNTEAFF	TGTGCCATCAGTGAGTCCCCACAGGGGAACACTGAAGCTTTCTTT
few	TRBV13	TRBD2	TRBJ2-7	CASSLGQVGLAEF	TGTGCCAGCAGCTTAGGCCAGGTGGGACTAGCGGAATTC
.	TRBV11-3	.	TRBJ2-3	CASSLDSSTDTQYF	TGTGCCAGCAGCTTAGACAGTAGCACAGATACGCAGTATTTT
.	TRBV7-6	TRBD1	TRBJ2-3	CASSFFGQGANTQYF	TGTGCCAGCAGCTTCTTCGGGCAGGGGGCGAATACGCAGTATTTT
.	TRBV2	.	TRBJ1-4	CASTLGPSEGEKLFF	TGTGCCAGTACCCTTGGACCCTCGGAGGGTGAAAAACTGTTTTTT
.	TRBV19	.	TRBJ2-1	CASSIDPGHYNEQFF	TGTGCCAGTAGTATAGATCCGGGACACTACAATGAGCAGTTCTTC
few	TRBV18	.	TRBJ1-1	CASSPPSGSPEAFF	TGTGCCAGCTCACCACCGTCGGGGTCCCCCGAAGCTTTCTTT
.	TRBV18	.	TRBJ2-1	CASSPPMGVYNEQFF	TGTGCCAGCTCACCACCCATGGGAGTTTACAATGAGCAGTTCTTC
.	TRBV20-1	.	TRBJ1-5	CSAGGGQPQHF	TGCAGTGCAGGGGGGGGCCAGCCCCAGCATTTT
.	TRBV6-5	.	TRBJ1-1	CASSYSTANTEAFF	TGTGCCAGCAGTTACTCTACAGCGAACACTGAAGCTTTCTTT
.	TRBV7-2	.	TRBJ1-6	CASSPDPQAVYNSPLHF	TGTGCCAGCAGCCCAGACCCACAGGCAGTCTATAATTCACCCCTCCACTTT